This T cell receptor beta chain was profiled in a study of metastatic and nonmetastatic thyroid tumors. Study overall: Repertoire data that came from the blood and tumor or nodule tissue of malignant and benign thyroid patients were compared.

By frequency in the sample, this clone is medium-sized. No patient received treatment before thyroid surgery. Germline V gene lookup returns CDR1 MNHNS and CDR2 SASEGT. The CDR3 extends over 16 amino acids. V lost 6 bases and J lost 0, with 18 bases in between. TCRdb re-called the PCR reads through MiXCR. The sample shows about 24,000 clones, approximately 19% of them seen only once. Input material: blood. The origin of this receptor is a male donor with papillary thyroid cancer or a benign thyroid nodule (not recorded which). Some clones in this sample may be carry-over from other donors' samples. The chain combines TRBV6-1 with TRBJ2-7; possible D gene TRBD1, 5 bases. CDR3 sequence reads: CASRSRQRTNSYEQYF. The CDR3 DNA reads TGTGCCAGCAGATCACGACAAAGGACAAACTCCTACGAGCAGTACTTC.